This T cell receptor beta chain was documented in a study of ipilimumab plus nivolumab after autologous stem cell transplantation. The germline V gene encodes CDR1 SGHNT and CDR2 YYREEE (reference sequence). Trimming cost V 2 bases and J 7 bases, with 14 bases left between them. This CDR3 has 14 residues. Profiling relied on immunoSEQ multiplex PCR, and the TCRdb table lists in-frame clones only, not all of them. Seen here are some 17,000 clones, about three quarters observed once, and the top ten hold about 20%. This chain uses TRBV5-4 with TRBJ2-3; D might be TRBD2 (6 bases). The receptor was derived from a male donor with diffuse large B-cell lymphoma. This specimen was PBMCs, taken in a trial of ipilimumab plus nivolumab as post-transplant consolidation. CDR3 sequence reads: CASSLGGILNTQYF. CDR3 in DNA: TGTGCCAGCAGCTTAGGCGGGATACTGAATACGCAGTATTTT.